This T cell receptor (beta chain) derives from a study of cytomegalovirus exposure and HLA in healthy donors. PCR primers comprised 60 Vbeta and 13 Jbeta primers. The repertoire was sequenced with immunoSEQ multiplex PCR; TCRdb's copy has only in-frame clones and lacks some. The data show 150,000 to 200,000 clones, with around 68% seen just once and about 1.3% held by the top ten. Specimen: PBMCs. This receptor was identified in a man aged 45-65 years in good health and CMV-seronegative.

The CDR3 loop is CASSQEPLAGGETQYF. The CDR3 DNA sequence: TGTGCCAGCAGCCAAGAACCACTAGCGGGAGGGGAGACCCAGTACTTC. The genes are TRBV4-2 and TRBJ2-5; the match to TRBD2 covers 13 bases. In germline, CDR1 is LGHNA, CDR2 YNFKEQ. With V trimmed by 0 bases and J by 5 bases, 3 bases remained unmatched. The CDR3 is made up of 16 amino acids.